The source of this T cell receptor (beta chain) is a study of T-cell memory formation after mild COVID-19. Study background: Each donor largely had its own TCR clusters. Findings and caveats of the study: A subset of responding clones appeared in pre-infection memory, suggesting cross-reactive memory joined. Among contracting clones, CD4+ were mainly CM/EM and CD8+ enriched in EMRA.

V was pared by 1 base and J by 7 bases, with 11 bases between. The CDR3 runs to 14 residues. Via MiXCR, TCRdb re-called the 5' RACE reads, giving one row per CDR3 protein. The sample carries 350,000 to 450,000 distinct CDR3 sequences, 20% to 25% recorded once. This clonotype was found a few times. The antigen remains unidentified. V gene TRBV12-3 or TRBV12-4 combines with J gene TRBJ1-5; D may be TRBD1 (6 bases). Sequences were obtained from PBMCs or a T cell subset sorted from them (not recorded which). The source of this sequence is an adult woman who had mild COVID-19 (a few samples of this study predate the infection). Cell type and time point are not known. The CDR3 protein is CASSLGRGSQPQHF. The DNA of the CDR3 is TGTGCCAGCAGTTTAGGCAGGGGTAGCCAGCCCCAGCATTTT.